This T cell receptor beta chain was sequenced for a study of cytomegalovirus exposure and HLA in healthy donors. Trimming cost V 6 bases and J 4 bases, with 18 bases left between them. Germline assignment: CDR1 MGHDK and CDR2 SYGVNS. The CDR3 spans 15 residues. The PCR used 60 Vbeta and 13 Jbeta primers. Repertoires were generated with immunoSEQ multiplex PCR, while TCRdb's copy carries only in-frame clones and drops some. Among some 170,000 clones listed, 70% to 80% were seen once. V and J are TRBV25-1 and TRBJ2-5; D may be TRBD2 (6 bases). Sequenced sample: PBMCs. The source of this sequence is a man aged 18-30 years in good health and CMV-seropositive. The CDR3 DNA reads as TGTGCCAGCAGCGACGCCCTCGGGGGAGGAGAGACCCAGTACTTC. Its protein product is CASSDALGGGETQYF.